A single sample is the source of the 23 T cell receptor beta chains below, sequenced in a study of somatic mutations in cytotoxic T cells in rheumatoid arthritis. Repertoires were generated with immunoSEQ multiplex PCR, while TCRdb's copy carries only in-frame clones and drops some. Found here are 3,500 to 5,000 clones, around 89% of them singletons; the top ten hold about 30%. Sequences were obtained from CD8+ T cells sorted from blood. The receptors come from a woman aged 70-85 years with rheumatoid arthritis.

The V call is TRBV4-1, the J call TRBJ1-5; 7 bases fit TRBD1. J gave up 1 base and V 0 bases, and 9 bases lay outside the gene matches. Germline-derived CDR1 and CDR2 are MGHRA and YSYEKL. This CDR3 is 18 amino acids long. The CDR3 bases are TGCGCCAGCAGCCAAGATTCGGTCCTGGGACAGAGCAATCAGCCCCAGCATTTT. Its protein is CASSQDSVLGQSNQPQHF.

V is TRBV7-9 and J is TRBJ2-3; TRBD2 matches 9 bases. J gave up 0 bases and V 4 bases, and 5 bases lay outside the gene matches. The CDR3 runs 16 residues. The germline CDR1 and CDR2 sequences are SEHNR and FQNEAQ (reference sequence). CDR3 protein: CASSSTSGTSTDTQYF. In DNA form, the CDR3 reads TGTGCCAGCAGCTCGACTAGCGGAACTAGCACAGATACGCAGTATTTT.

The CDR3 DNA reads as TGTGCCAGCAGCATTAACCCCAGGTCGGGAGAGGTAGCAGATACGCAGTATTTT. It specifies CASSINPRSGEVADTQYF. The V call is TRBV9, the J call TRBJ2-3; D is perhaps TRBD2 (6 bases). V lost 4 bases, J lost 4 bases, and 25 bases lay in between. Per germline, CDR1 SGDLS and CDR2 YYNGEE. The CDR3 is 18 residues long.

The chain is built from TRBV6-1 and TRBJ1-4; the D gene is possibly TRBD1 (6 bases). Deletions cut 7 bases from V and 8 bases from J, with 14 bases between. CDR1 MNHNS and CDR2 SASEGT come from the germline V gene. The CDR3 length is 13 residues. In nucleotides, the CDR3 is TGTGCCAGCAAGGCAGGGGAGGGGGAAAAACTGTTTTTT. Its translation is CASKAGEGEKLFF.

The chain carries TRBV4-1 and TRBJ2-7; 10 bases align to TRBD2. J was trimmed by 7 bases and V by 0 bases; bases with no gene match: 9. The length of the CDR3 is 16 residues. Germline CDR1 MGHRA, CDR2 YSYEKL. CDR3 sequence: CASSQDEGLAYREQYF. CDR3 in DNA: TGCGCCAGCAGCCAAGATGAGGGACTAGCGTATCGGGAGCAGTACTTC.

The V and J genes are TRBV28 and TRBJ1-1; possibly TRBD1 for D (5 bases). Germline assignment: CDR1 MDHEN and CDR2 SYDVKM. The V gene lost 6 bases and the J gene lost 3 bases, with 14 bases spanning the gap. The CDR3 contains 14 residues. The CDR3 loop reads CASSPMGGDTEAFF. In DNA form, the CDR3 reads TGTGCCAGCAGCCCGATGGGGGGGGACACTGAAGCTTTCTTT.

This chain's CDR3 is CASTPGTGIGEQYF. The CDR3 coding sequence is TGTGCCAGTACCCCCGGGACAGGGATCGGCGAGCAGTACTTC. V and J are TRBV19 and TRBJ2-7, with TRBD1 identical over 9 bases. CDR3 length: 14 residues. Trimming took 7 bases from V and 6 from J; bases not matched to a gene: 10. CDR1 LNHDA and CDR2 SQIVND come from the germline V gene (reference sequence).

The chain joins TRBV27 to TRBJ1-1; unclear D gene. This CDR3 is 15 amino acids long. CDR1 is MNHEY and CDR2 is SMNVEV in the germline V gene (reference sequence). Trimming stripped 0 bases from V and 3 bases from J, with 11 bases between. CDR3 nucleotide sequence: TGTGCCAGCAGTTTATCGAGTAGACTTTACACTGAAGCTTTCTTT. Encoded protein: CASSLSSRLYTEAFF.

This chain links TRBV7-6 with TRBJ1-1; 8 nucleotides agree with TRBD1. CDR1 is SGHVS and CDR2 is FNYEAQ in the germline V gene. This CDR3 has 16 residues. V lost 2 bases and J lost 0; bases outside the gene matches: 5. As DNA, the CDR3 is TGTGCCAGCAGCTTACGCGACAGGGGATTGAACACTGAAGCTTTCTTT. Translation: CASSLRDRGLNTEAFF.

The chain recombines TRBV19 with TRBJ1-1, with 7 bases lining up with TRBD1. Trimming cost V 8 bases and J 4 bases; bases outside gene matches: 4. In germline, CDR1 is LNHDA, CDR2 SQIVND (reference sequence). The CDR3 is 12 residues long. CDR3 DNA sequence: TGTGCCAGTCACGACAGGGCCACTGAAGCTTTCTTT. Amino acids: CASHDRATEAFF. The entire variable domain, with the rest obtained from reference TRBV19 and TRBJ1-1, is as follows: DGGITQSPKYLFRKEGQNVTLSCEQNLNHDAMYWYRQDPGQGLRLIYYSQIVNDFQKGDIAEGYSVSREKKESFPLTVTSAQKNPTAFYLCASHDRATEAFFGQGTRLTVV.

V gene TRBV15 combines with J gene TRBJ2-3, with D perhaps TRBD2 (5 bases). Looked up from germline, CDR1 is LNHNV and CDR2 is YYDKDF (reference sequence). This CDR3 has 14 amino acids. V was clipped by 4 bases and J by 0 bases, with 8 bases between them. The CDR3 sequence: CATSTRTSTDTQYF. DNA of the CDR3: TGTGCCACCAGCACCCGGACTAGCACAGATACGCAGTATTTT.

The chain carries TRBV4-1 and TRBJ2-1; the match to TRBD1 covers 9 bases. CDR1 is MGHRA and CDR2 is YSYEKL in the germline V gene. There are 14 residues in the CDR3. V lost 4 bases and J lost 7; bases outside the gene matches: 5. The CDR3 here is CASSRWDRENEQFF. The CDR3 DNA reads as TGCGCCAGCAGCCGCTGGGACAGGGAGAATGAGCAGTTCTTC.

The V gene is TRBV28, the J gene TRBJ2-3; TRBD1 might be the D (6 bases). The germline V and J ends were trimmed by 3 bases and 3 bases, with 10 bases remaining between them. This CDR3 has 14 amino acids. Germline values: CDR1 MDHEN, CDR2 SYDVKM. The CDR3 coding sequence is TGTGCCAGCAGTTTCAAACAGGGTACAGATACGCAGTATTTT. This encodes CASSFKQGTDTQYF. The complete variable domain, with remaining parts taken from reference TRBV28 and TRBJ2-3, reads DVKVTQSSRYLVKRTGEKVFLECVQDMDHENMFWYRQDPGLGLRLIYFSYDVKMKEKGDIPEGYSVSREKKERFSLILESASTNQTSMYLCASSFKQGTDTQYFGPGTRLTVL.

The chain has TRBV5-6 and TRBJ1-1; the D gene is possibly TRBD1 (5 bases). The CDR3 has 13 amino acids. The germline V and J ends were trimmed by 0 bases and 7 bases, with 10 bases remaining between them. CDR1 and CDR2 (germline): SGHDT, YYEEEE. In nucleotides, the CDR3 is TGTGCCAGCAGCTTGGTCTCAGGGCTTGAAGCTTTCTTT. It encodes CASSLVSGLEAFF.

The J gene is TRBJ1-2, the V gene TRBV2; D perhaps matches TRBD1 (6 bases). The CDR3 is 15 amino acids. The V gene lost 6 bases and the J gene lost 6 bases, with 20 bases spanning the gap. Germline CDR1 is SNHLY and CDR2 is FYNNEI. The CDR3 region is CASRGRVTGSHGYTF. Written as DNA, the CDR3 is TGTGCCAGCAGGGGGAGGGTGACAGGATCCCATGGCTACACCTTC. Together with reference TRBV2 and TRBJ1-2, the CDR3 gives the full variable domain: EPEVTQTPSHQVTQMGQEVILRCVPISNHLYFYWYRQILGQKVEFLVSFYNNEISEKSEIFDDQFSVERPDGSNFTLKIRSTKLEDSAMYFCASRGRVTGSHGYTFGSGTRLTVV.

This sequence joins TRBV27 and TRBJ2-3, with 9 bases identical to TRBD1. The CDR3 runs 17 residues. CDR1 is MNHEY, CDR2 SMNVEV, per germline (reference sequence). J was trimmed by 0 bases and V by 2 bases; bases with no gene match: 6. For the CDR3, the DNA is TGTGCCAGCAGTTTACCGTTGACAGGGGGGAGCACAGATACGCAGTATTTT. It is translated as CASSLPLTGGSTDTQYF.

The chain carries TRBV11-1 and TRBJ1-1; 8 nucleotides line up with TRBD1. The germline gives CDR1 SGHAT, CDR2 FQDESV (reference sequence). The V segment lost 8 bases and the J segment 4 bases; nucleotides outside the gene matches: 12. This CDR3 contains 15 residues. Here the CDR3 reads CASALEGQGGTEAFF. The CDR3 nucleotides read TGTGCCAGCGCCCTTGAAGGACAGGGCGGCACTGAAGCTTTCTTT. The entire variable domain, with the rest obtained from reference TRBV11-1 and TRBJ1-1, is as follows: EAEVAQSPRYKITEKSQAVAFWCDPISGHATLYWYRQILGQGPELLVQFQDESVVDDSQLPKDRFSAERLKGVDSTLKIQPAELGDSAMYLCASALEGQGGTEAFFGQGTRLTVV.

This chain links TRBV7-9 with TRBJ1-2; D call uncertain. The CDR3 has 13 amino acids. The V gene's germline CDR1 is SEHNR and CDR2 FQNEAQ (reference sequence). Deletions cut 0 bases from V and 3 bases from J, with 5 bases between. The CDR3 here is CASSLARDYGYTF. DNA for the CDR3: TGTGCCAGCAGCTTAGCGCGGGACTATGGCTACACCTTC.

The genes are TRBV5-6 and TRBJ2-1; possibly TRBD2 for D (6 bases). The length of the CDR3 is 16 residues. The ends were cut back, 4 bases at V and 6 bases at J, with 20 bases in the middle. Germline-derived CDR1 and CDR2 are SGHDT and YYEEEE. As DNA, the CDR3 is TGTGCCAGCAGCACTGTCGGAGGGTTCGGAGGCAATGAGCAGTTCTTC. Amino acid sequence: CASSTVGGFGGNEQFF.

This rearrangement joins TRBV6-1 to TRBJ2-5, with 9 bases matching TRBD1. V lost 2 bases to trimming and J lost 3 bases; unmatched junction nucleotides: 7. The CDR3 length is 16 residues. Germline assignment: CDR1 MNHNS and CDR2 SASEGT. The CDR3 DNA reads TGTGCCAGCAGTGAATATAGGACAGGGGCTAAAGAGACCCAGTACTTC. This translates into CASSEYRTGAKETQYF.

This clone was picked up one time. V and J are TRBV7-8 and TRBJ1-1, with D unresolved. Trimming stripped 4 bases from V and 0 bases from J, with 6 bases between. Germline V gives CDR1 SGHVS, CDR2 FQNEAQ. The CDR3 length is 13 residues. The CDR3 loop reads CASSSTVNTEAFF. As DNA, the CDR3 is TGTGCCAGCAGCTCCACAGTGAACACTGAAGCTTTCTTT.

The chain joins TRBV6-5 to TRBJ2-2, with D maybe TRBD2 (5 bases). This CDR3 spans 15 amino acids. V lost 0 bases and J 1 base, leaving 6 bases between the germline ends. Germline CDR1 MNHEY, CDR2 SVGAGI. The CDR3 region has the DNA TGTGCCAGCAGTTACTCGCGGGTGAACACCGGGGAGCTGTTTTTT. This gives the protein CASSYSRVNTGELFF.

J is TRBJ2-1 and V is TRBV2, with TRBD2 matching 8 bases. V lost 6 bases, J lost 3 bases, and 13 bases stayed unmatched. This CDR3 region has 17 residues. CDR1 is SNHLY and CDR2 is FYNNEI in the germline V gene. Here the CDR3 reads CASRDPPGGTGYNEQFF. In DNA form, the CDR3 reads TGTGCCAGCAGGGACCCTCCGGGGGGGACGGGCTACAATGAGCAGTTCTTC.